The clone carrying this T cell receptor (beta chain) was counted between two and nine times. The V and J ends lost 5 bases and 5 bases, in that order; junction bases with no gene match: 5. CDR1 is SGHTA, CDR2 FQGTGA, per germline. The CDR3 consists of 13 residues. The data originate from a study of blood T cell repertoires in COVID-19. The assay was immunoSEQ multiplex PCR, and TCRdb's table has in-frame clones only and misses some. The table has 150,000 to 200,000 clones, less than 90% seen once. The source of this sequence is a man aged 60 to 69 with acute or convalescent COVID-19. The V call is TRBV7-3, the J call TRBJ2-5, with 7 positions matching TRBD2. Sequences were obtained from peripheral blood. The CDR3 region is CASSANSGETQYF. The CDR3 DNA is TGTGCCAGCAGCGCGAATAGCGGGGAGACCCAGTACTTC.